This TCR beta chain was sequenced during a study of control samples from healthy donors and cancer patients. Profiled with immunoSEQ multiplex PCR; TCRdb holds only in-frame clones, not every one. The sample holds about 150,000 clones, nearly 95% seen once. The germline gives CDR1 MDHEN, CDR2 SYDVKM. After removal of 5 bases from V and 2 bases from J, the junction contained 5 bases not matched to a gene. The CDR3 loop spans 14 amino acids. Source material: blood. This clonotype was sampled from a man aged 50 to 59 in good health. The rearrangement links TRBV28 to TRBJ1-1; 7 nucleotides agree with TRBD1. CDR3 in DNA: TGTGCCAGCAGTCAAAACAGGGGAAACACTGAAGCTTTCTTT. It is translated as CASSQNRGNTEAFF. The full variable domain, its missing parts supplied by reference TRBV28 and TRBJ1-1, is DVKVTQSSRYLVKRTGEKVFLECVQDMDHENMFWYRQDPGLGLRLIYFSYDVKMKEKGDIPEGYSVSREKKERFSLILESASTNQTSMYLCASSQNRGNTEAFFGQGTRLTVV.